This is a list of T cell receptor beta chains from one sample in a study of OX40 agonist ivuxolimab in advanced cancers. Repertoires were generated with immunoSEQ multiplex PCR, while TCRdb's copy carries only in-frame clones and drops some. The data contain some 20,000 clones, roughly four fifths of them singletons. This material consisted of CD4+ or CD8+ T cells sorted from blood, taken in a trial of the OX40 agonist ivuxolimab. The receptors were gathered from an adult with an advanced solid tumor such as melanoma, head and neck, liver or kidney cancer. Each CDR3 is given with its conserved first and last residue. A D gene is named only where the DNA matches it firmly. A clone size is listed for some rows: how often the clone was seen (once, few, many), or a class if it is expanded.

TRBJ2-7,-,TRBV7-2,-,CASREQGRTYEQYF,TGTGCCAGCAGGGAACAGGGAAGAACCTACGAGCAGTACTTC
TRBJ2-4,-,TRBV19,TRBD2,CASGQGLAGQYF,TGTGCCAGTGGACAGGGACTAGCGGGTCAGTACTTC
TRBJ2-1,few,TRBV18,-,CASTGDWGHNEQFF,TGTGCCAGCACCGGTGATTGGGGGCACAATGAGCAGTTCTTC
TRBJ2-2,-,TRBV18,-,CASSHRDLTITGELFF,TGTGCCAGCTCACACAGGGACCTAACTATAACCGGGGAGCTGTTTTTT
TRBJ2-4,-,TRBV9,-,CASSVEGGRSGGPKNIQYF,TGTGCCAGCAGCGTAGAAGGTGGGCGGTCTGGGGGGCCCAAAAACATTCAGTACTTC
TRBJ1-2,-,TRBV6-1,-,CASSESIFISNYGYTF,TGTGCCAGCAGTGAATCGATTTTCATTTCTAACTATGGCTACACCTTC
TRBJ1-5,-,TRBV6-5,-,CASSRIGDNQPQHF,TGTGCCAGCAGTCGCATAGGGGACAATCAGCCCCAGCATTTT
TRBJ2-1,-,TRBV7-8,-,CASSLPREPNEQFF,TGTGCCAGCAGCTTACCCCGGGAGCCGAATGAGCAGTTCTTC
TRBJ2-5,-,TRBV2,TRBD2,CASSGPAGGETQYF,TGTGCCAGCAGTGGGCCAGCGGGAGGAGAGACCCAGTACTTC
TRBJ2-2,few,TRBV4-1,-,CASSQPWSGTGELFF,TGCGCCAGCAGCCAACCGTGGTCGGGGACCGGGGAGCTGTTTTTT
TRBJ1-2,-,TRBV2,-,CASSGTFGYTF,TGTGCCAGCAGCGGGACGTTTGGCTACACCTTC
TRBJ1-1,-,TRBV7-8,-,CASSLGMDTEAFF,TGTGCCAGCAGCTTAGGCATGGACACTGAAGCTTTCTTT
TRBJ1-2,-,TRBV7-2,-,CASSRVGSGYTF,TGTGCCAGCAGCCGCGTGGGTAGTGGCTACACCTTC
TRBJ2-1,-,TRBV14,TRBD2,CASSLSGRRNNEQFF,TGTGCCAGCAGCCTTAGCGGGAGAAGGAACAATGAGCAGTTCTTC
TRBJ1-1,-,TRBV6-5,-,CASRPGQRTEAFF,TGTGCCAGCAGACCGGGACAAAGGACTGAAGCTTTCTTT
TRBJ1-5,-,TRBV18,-,CASSPASYNQPQHF,TGTGCCAGCTCACCGGCCAGCTACAATCAGCCCCAGCATTTT
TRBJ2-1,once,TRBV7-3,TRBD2,CASSLIAGGPNEQFF,TGTGCCAGCAGCCTGATAGCGGGAGGGCCCAATGAGCAGTTCTTC
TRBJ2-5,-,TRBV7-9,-,CASSLGRQVKETQYF,TGTGCCAGCAGCTTAGGACGACAGGTAAAGGAGACCCAGTACTTC
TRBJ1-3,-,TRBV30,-,CASDLRGTGNTIYF,TGTGCCTCTGATTTGAGGGGGACTGGAAACACCATATATTTT
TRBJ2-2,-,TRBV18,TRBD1,CASSPQPGQGGTGELFF,TGTGCCAGCTCACCACAACCGGGACAGGGAGGCACCGGGGAGCTGTTTTTT
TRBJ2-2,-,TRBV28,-,CASSNSDKNTGELFF,TGTGCCAGCAGTAATTCCGACAAAAACACCGGGGAGCTGTTTTTT
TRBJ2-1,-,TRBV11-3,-,CASSSSWLGSEQFF,TGTGCCAGCAGCTCCAGTTGGTTGGGGAGTGAGCAGTTCTTC
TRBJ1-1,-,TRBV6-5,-,CASLNRGVDTEAFF,TGTGCCAGCCTTAATAGGGGGGTCGACACTGAAGCTTTCTTT
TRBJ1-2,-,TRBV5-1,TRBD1,CASSLQGADYGYTF,TGCGCCAGCAGTTTACAGGGGGCTGACTATGGCTACACCTTC
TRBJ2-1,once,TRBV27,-,CASSSVQLSYNEQFF,TGTGCCAGCAGTTCGGTGCAACTCTCCTACAATGAGCAGTTCTTC
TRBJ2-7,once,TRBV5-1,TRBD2,CASSTYSGGAEQYF,TGCGCCAGCAGCACCTATAGCGGGGGGGCAGAGCAGTACTTC
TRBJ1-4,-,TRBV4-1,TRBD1,CASSQVGQGGEKLFF,TGCGCCAGCAGCCAAGTGGGACAGGGTGGAGAAAAACTGTTTTTT